This T cell receptor beta chain appears in the sequencing data of a study of CXCR3-negative and CXCR3-positive naive CD8 T cells. Study outcomes and limitations: For memory CD8+ cells diversity was much lower, but both naive subsets had comparably high diversity. Similar levels of surface CD5 were seen between naive subsets; TCR strength was inferred from TRB CDR3 properties. Whereas memory cells differed, naive CXCR3-negative and CXCR3-positive cells shared similar TRBV-TRBJ usage. TRB CDR3s of CXCR3-positive naive cells were more hydrophobic than those of CXCR3-negative naive cells.

Germline V gives CDR1 MDHEN, CDR2 SYDVKM. CDR3 length: 14 residues. Preparation of TRB cDNA libraries relied on 5' RACE carrying UMI labels. TCRdb reprocessed the 5' RACE reads and reports one entry per CDR3 protein, with no DNA. The data show nearly 110,000 distinct CDR3 sequences, and the top ten clones hold approximately 0.37%. Naive CD8+ T cells displayed a CD45RO-CCR7+CD27+CD95- phenotype. A note on this clonotype: The target antigen is unknown.

This receptor was obtained from a human donor in good health. Some clones in this sample may be carry-over from other donors' samples. V gene TRBV28 combines with J gene TRBJ2-1; with no DNA, the TCRdb D assignment of TRBD1 cannot be verified. The sequenced sample consisted of naive CXCR3+ CD8+ T cells from blood. Subset specified: CD45RO-CCR7+CD27+CD95- naive CD8+ T cells expressing CXCR3 (TNR3+). The CDR3 reads CASSLGSPYNEQFF.